This entry is about one TCR beta chain. Its antigen is not identified. Samples underwent the assay at deep level. Clones were sequenced by immunoSEQ multiplex PCR, and TCRdb holds only the in-frame ones, with some missing. The table includes about 2 million clones, 95% detected once. This entry belongs to a study of shared clonotypes between healthy human individuals. Germline CDR1 reads LGHNA; CDR2 reads YNFKEQ. There are 16 residues in the CDR3. Trimming took 1 base from V and 4 from J, leaving 17 bases between them. Study outcomes and limitations: It was only blood that was sampled, and tissue repertoires likely differ. Generally, naive subsets (rather than memory subsets) showed larger estimated richness.

The chain has TRBV4-2 and TRBJ2-7, with D tentatively TRBD1 or TRBD2 (6 bases each). Sequencing used naive CD4+ T cells sorted from blood. Subset here: CD45RA+ positively selected. This TCR derives from a man between 18 and 29 years old in good health. Here the CDR3 reads CASSQGQGTGFYEQYF. The CDR3 DNA follows: TGTGCCAGCAGCCAAGGGCAGGGGACTGGTTTTTACGAGCAGTACTTC.